This TCR beta chain was profiled in a study of blood T cell repertoires in COVID-19. Study overall: Donors in the United States, Italy and Spain gave samples during acute or convalescent COVID-19. Nucleic acid was either cDNA or gDNA, and it came from T cells, B-cell-depleted T cells, or PBMCs.

This CDR3 contains 18 residues. The V and J ends lost 4 bases and 2 bases, in that order; junction bases with no gene match: 11. CDR1 SGHAT and CDR2 FQNNGV come from the germline V gene. Only in-frame clones appear in the TCRdb table, and some are missing; sequencing was by immunoSEQ multiplex PCR. The top ten clones hold roughly 15% of a sample with about 220,000 clones, approximately 86% of them seen once. V gene TRBV11-2 combines with J gene TRBJ2-2; TRBD1 aligns across 9 bases. The sequence derives from a woman aged 45-65 years with acute COVID-19. Sequencing was carried out using PBMCs or T cells enriched from blood (not recorded which). The CDR3 is CASSSHLGQGLNTGELFF. Here the CDR3 DNA reads TGTGCCAGCAGCTCTCACCTAGGACAGGGGTTAAACACCGGGGAGCTGTTTTTT.